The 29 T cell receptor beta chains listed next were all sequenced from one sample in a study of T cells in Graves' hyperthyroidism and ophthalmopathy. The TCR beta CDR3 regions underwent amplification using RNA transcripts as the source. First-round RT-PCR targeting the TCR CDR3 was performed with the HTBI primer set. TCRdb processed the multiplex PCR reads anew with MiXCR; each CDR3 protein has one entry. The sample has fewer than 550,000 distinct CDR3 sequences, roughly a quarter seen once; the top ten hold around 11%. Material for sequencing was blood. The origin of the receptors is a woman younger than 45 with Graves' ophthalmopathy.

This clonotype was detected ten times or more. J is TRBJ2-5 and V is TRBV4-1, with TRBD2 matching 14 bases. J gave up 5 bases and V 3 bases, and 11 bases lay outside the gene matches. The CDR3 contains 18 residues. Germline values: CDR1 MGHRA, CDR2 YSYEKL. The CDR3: CASSQERLAGGLRETQYF. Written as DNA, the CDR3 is TGCGCCAGCAGCCAGGAAAGACTAGCGGGGGGGCTAAGGGAGACCCAGTACTTC.

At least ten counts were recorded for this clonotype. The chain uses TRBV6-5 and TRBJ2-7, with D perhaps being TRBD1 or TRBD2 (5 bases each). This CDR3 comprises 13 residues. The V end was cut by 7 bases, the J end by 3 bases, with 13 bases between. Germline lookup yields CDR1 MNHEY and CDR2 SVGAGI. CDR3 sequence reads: CASKAGSYYEQYF. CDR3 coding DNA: TGTGCCAGCAAGGCAGGGAGCTACTACGAGCAGTACTTC.

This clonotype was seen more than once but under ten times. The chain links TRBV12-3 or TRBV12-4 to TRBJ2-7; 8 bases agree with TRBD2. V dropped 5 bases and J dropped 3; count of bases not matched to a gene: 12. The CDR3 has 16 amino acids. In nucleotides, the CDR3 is TGTGCCAGCAGTCCGGGGGGGTCAGGTTTCGTCTACGAGCAGTACTTC. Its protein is CASSPGGSGFVYEQYF.

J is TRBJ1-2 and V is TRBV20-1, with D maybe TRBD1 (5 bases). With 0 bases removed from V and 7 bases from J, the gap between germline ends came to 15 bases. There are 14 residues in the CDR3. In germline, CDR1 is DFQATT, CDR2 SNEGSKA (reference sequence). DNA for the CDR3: TGCAGTGCTAGAGATCTGGGGGGAGGTATTGGCTACACCTTC. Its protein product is CSARDLGGGIGYTF.

The CDR3 nucleotides are TGTGCCAGCAGCCCCGGGACTCTAGAGACCCAGTACTTC. It codes for CASSPGTLETQYF. The chain combines TRBV7-9 with TRBJ2-5; D is perhaps TRBD2 (6 bases). The germline V and J ends were trimmed by 5 bases and 4 bases, with 11 bases remaining between them. From germline, CDR1 is SEHNR and CDR2 FQNEAQ (reference sequence). The CDR3 consists of 13 residues.

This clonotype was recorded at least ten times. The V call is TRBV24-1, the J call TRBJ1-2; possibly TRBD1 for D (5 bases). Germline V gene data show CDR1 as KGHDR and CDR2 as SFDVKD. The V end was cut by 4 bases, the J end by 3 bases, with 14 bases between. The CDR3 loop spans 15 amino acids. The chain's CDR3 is CATSDPDSGDYGYTF. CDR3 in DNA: TGTGCCACCAGTGACCCCGACAGTGGGGACTATGGCTACACCTTC.

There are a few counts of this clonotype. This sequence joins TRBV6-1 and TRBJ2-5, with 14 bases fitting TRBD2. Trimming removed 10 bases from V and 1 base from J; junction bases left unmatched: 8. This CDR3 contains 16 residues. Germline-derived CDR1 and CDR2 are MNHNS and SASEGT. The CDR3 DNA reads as TGTGCCACCCGGACTAGCGGGGGGAGCATCCAAGAGACCCAGTACTTC. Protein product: CATRTSGGSIQETQYF.

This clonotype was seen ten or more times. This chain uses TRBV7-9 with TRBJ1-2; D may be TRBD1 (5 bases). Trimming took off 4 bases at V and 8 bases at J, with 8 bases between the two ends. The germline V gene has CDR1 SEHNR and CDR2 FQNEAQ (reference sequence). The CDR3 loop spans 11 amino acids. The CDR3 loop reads CASSWGIGYTF. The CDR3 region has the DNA TGTGCCAGCAGCTGGGGGATCGGCTACACCTTC.

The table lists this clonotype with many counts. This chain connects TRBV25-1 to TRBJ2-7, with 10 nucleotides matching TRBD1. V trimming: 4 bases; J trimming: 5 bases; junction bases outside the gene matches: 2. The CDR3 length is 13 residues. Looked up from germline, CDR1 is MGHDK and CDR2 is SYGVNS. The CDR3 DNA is TGTGCCAGCAGTGCCGGGACAGGGGACGAGCAGTACTTC. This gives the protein CASSAGTGDEQYF.

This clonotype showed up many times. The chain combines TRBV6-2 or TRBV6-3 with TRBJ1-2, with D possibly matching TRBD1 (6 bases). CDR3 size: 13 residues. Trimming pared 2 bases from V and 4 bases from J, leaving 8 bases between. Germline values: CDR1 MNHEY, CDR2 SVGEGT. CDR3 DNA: TGTGCCAGCAGTTACGAGGACAGCTATGGCTACACCTTC. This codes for CASSYEDSYGYTF.

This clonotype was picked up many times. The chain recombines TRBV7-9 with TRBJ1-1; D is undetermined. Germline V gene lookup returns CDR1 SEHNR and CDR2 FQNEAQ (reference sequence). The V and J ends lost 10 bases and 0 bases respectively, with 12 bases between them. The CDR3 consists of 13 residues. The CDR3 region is CAILDILNTEAFF. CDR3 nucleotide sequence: TGTGCCATCCTGGATATTCTGAACACTGAAGCTTTCTTT. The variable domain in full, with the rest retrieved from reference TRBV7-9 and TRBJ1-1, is DTGVSQNPRHKITKRGQNVTFRCDPISEHNRLYWYRQTLGQGPEFLTYFQNEAQLEKSRLLSDRFSAERPKGSFSTLEIQRTEQGDSAMYLCAILDILNTEAFFGQGTRLTVV.

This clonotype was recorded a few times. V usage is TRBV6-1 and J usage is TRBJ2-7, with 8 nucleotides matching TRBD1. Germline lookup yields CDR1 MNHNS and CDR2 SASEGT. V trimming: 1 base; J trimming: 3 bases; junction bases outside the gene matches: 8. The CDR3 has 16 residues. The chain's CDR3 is CASSEELGTGGYEQYF. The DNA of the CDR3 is TGTGCCAGCAGTGAAGAGTTGGGGACAGGAGGCTACGAGCAGTACTTC.

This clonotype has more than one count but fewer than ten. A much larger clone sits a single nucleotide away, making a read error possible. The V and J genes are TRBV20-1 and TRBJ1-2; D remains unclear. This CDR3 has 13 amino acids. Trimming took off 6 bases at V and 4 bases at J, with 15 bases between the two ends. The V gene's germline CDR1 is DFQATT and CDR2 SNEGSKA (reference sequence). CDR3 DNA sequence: TGCAGTGCCAACCAGGAGTCTGGCTATGGCTACACCTTC. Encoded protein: CSANQESGYGYTF.

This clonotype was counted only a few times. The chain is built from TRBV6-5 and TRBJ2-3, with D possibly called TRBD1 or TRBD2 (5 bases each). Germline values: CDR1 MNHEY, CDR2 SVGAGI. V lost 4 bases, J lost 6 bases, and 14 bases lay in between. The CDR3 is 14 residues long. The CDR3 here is CASSSSRGEDTQYF. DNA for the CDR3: TGTGCCAGCAGTTCCTCCCGGGGCGAGGATACGCAGTATTTT.

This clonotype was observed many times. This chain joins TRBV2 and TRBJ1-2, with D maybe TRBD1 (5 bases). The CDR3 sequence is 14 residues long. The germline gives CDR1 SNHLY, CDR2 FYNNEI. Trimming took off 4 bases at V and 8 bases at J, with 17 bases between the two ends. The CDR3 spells CASSVDSAGMGYTF. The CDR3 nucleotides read TGTGCCAGCAGTGTTGATTCGGCAGGGATGGGCTACACCTTC.

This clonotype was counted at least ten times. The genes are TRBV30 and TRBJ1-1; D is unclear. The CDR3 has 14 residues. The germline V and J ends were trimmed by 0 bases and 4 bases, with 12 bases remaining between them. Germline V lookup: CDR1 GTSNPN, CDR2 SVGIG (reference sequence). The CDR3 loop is CAWSVRLVGTEAFF. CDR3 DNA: TGTGCCTGGAGTGTACGGCTTGTGGGCACTGAAGCTTTCTTT. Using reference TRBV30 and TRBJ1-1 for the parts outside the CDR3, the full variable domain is SQTIHQWPATLVQPVGSPLSLECTVEGTSNPNLYWYRQAAGRGLQLLFYSVGIGQISSEVPQNLSASRPQDRQFILSSKKLLLSDSGFYLCAWSVRLVGTEAFFGQGTRLTVV.

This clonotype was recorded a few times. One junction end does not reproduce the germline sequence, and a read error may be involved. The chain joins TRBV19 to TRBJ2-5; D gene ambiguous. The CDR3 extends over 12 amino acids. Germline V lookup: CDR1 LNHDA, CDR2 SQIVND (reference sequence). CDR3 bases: TGTGCCGGTAGTGGTAACCAAGAGACCCAGTACTTC. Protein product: CAGSGNQETQYF.

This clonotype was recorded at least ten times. The CDR3 here is CASSLSSGGQETQYF. CDR3 bases: TGTGCCAGCAGTTTGTCCAGCGGGGGCCAAGAGACCCAGTACTTC. V usage is TRBV25-1 and J usage is TRBJ2-5; 8 bases align to TRBD2. Trimming cost V 5 bases and J 1 base; bases outside gene matches: 6. Germline V lookup: CDR1 MGHDK, CDR2 SYGVNS. The length of the CDR3 is 15 residues.

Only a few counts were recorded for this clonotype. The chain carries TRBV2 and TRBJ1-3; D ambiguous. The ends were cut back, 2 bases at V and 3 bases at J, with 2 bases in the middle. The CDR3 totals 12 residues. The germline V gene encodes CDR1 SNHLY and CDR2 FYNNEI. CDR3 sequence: CASSESGNTIYF. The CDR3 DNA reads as TGTGCCAGCAGTGAAAGTGGAAACACCATATATTTT. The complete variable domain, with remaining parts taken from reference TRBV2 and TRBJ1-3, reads EPEVTQTPSHQVTQMGQEVILRCVPISNHLYFYWYRQILGQKVEFLVSFYNNEISEKSEIFDDQFSVERPDGSNFTLKIRSTKLEDSAMYFCASSESGNTIYFGEGSWLTVV.

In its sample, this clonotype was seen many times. For the CDR3, the DNA is TGTGCCAGCAGTTACTCGTCGGGGACTATCAACTACGAGCAGTACTTC. It translates to CASSYSSGTINYEQYF. The J gene is TRBJ2-7, the V gene TRBV6-2 or TRBV6-3; 7 nucleotides match TRBD2. V gave up 0 bases and J gave up 3 bases; unmatched junction bases: 8. Germline V gives CDR1 MNHEY, CDR2 SVGEGT. The CDR3 contains 16 residues.

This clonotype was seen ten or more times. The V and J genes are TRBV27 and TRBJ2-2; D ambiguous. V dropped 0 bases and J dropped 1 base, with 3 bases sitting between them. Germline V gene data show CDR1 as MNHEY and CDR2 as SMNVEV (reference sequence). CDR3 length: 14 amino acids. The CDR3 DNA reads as TGTGCCAGCAGTTTATCATTGAACACCGGGGAGCTGTTTTTT. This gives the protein CASSLSLNTGELFF.

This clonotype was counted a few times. The CDR3 nucleotides are TGTGCCAGCAGCGTAGGGGACAGCAACTACTACGAGCAGTACTTC. Amino acids: CASSVGDSNYYEQYF. The chain uses TRBV9 and TRBJ2-7; 7 nucleotides match TRBD1. Trimming cost V 0 bases and J 3 bases; bases outside gene matches: 6. The CDR3 length is 15 residues. The germline CDR1 and CDR2 sequences are SGDLS and YYNGEE.

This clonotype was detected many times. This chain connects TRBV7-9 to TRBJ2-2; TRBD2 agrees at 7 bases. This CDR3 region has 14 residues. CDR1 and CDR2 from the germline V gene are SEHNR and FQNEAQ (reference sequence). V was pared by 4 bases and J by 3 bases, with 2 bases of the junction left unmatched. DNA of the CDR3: TGTGCCAGCAGCTACCGGGGGGACACCGGGGAGCTGTTTTTT. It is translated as CASSYRGDTGELFF.

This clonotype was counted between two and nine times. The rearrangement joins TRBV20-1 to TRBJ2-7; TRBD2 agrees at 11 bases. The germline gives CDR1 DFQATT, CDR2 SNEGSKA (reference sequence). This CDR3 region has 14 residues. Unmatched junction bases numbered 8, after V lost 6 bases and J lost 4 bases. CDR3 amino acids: CSATGTSGNYEQYF. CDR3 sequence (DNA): TGCAGTGCCACGGGGACTAGCGGAAATTACGAGCAGTACTTC.

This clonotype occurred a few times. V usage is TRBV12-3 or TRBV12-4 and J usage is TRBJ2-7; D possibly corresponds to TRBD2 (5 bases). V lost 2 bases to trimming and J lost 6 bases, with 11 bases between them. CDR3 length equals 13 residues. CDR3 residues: CASSLKGVSEQYF. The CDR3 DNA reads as TGTGCCAGCAGTTTAAAGGGAGTGTCCGAGCAGTACTTC.

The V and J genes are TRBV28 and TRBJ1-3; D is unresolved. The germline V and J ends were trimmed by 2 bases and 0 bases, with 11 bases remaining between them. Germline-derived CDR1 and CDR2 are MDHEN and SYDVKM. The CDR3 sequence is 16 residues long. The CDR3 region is CASSLTSSFSGNTIYF. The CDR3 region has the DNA TGTGCCAGCAGTTTAACCTCCTCTTTCTCTGGAAACACCATATATTTT.

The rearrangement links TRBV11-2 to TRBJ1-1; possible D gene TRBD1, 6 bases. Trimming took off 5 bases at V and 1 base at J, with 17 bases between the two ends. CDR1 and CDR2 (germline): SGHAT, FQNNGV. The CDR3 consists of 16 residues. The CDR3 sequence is CASSLAPTGTNTEAFF. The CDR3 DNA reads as TGTGCCAGCAGCCTCGCTCCCACAGGGACGAACACTGAAGCTTTCTTT.

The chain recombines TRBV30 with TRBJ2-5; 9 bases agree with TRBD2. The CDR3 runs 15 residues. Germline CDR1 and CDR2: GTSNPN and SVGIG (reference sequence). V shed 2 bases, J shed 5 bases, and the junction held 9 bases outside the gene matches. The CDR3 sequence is CAWSPPAGGRETQYF. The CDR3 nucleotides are TGTGCCTGGAGTCCACCGGCGGGGGGGCGTGAGACCCAGTACTTC.

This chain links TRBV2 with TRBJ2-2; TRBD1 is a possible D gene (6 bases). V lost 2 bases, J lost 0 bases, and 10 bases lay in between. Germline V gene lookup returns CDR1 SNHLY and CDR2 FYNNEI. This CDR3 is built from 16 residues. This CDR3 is CASSERGTANTGELFF. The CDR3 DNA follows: TGTGCCAGCAGTGAAAGGGGGACGGCGAACACCGGGGAGCTGTTTTTT.